Below are 13 T cell receptor beta chains sequenced from a single sample in a study of blood T cells in healthy people across ages. A second about 6 to 12 cycle PCR used barcoded and J-beta primers. Using its own MiXCR run on the 5' RACE reads, TCRdb lists one record per CDR3 protein. The table has about 1.5 million distinct CDR3 sequences, around 40% seen once; the top ten hold approximately 4.1%. Sequenced: blood. Receptor source: a woman under 30 in good health.

The chain recombines TRBV12-3 or TRBV12-4 with TRBJ1-6, with D perhaps TRBD1 (5 bases). The CDR3 loop spans 16 amino acids. V was shortened by 3 bases and J by 0 bases, with 9 bases between the two germline ends. CDR3 coding DNA: TGTGCCAGCAGTTTGGGGACGGTCTCCTATAATTCACCCCTCCACTTT. The encoded protein is CASSLGTVSYNSPLHF.

The rearrangement joins TRBV20-1 to TRBJ2-7, with D tentatively TRBD2 (6 bases). The length of the CDR3 is 14 residues. The V end lost 0 bases, the J end lost 2 bases, and 11 bases lay between the germline ends. Germline V gene sequence: CDR1 DFQATT, CDR2 SNEGSKA (reference sequence). In DNA, the CDR3 is TGCAGTGCTAGAGACGGTAGCGGACCCTACGAGCAGTACTTC. Translating it yields CSARDGSGPYEQYF.

This clonotype was observed a few times. This chain joins TRBV4-3 and TRBJ2-1, with 8 bases identical to TRBD2. Germline loops: CDR1 LGHNA, CDR2 YSLEER. This CDR3 has 15 amino acids. The junction had 7 bases not matched to a gene; V was cut back by 3 bases and J by 6 bases. DNA of the CDR3: TGCGCCAGCAGCCAGGGGTATCGGGGGGGCAATGAGCAGTTCTTC. Its translation: CASSQGYRGGNEQFF.

This clonotype was counted ten times or more. The rearrangement uses TRBV7-2 and TRBJ2-7; D ambiguous. Germline values: CDR1 SGHTA, CDR2 FQGNSA. Trimming shortened V by 1 base and J by 7 bases, and 11 bases separated the two germline ends. The CDR3 runs 13 residues. For the CDR3, the DNA is TGTGCCAGCAGCTTAGGACATAACAATGAGCAGTACTTC. Its translation: CASSLGHNNEQYF. The whole variable domain, filled in from reference TRBV7-2 and TRBJ2-7, reads GAGVSQSPSNKVTEKGKDVELRCDPISGHTALYWYRQSLGQGLEFLIYFQGNSAPDKSGLPSDRFSAERTGGSVSTLTIQRTQQEDSAVYLCASSLGHNNEQYFGPGTRLTVT.

This clonotype was counted at least ten times. The CDR3 DNA follows: TGCAGTGCTAGAGATAGGAGGGGCGGGCATGAGCAGTTCTTC. Translation: CSARDRRGGHEQFF. The chain combines TRBV20-1 with TRBJ2-1; possible D gene TRBD2, 6 bases. Germline loops: CDR1 DFQATT, CDR2 SNEGSKA (reference sequence). The CDR3 has 14 amino acids. Trimming took off 0 bases at V and 8 bases at J, with 14 bases between the two ends.

With respect to this clonotype: One base away lies a much larger clone, so this may be a sequencing read error. This chain connects TRBV29-1 to TRBJ2-1, with no clear D. The DNA matches TRBJ2-7 better at its end, which makes the J call doubtful. The CDR3 has 11 residues. Germline-derived CDR1 and CDR2 are SQVTM and ANQGSEA. Here the CDR3 reads CSALPNNEQYF. As DNA, the CDR3 is TGCAGCGCCCTACCAAACAATGAGCAGTACTTC.

Notes on this clonotype: One end of the junction fails to match germline, which may point to a read error. The chain's CDR3 is CSFETGAGDIQYF. For the CDR3, the DNA is TGCAGCTTTGAAACGGGAGCTGGGGACATTCAGTACTTC. The chain has TRBV29-1 and TRBJ2-4; a weak D match, TRBD2 (6 bases). The CDR3 contains 13 residues. CDR1 and CDR2 (germline): SQVTM, ANQGSEA.

The chain couples TRBV7-9 to TRBJ1-5; D not resolved. The length of the CDR3 is 14 residues. Germline loops: CDR1 SEHNR, CDR2 FQNEAQ (reference sequence). Trimming pared 5 bases from V and 8 bases from J, leaving 16 bases between. The CDR3 protein is CASSPLEGWEPQHF. The CDR3 DNA follows: TGTGCCAGCAGCCCACTGGAGGGATGGGAGCCCCAGCATTTT. The variable domain in full, completed from reference TRBV7-9 and TRBJ1-5, reads DTGVSQNPRHKITKRGQNVTFRCDPISEHNRLYWYRQTLGQGPEFLTYFQNEAQLEKSRLLSDRFSAERPKGSFSTLEIQRTEQGDSAMYLCASSPLEGWEPQHFGDGTRLSIL.

Details on this clonotype: At one end, the junction sequence differs from germline, possibly due to a read error. The J gene is TRBJ1-5, the V gene TRBV18; 10 bases agree with TRBD1. The germline V gene encodes CDR1 KGHSH and CDR2 LQKENI. CDR3 size: 15 residues. The CDR3 loop reads CANSPGQGLSQPQHF. The CDR3 DNA sequence: TGTGCCAACTCACCGGGACAGGGGTTGAGTCAGCCCCAGCATTTT.

The CDR3 spells CASSYSWGSYNSPLHF. The DNA of the CDR3 is TGTGCCAGCAGTTACTCCTGGGGATCCTATAATTCACCCCTCCACTTT. The chain uses TRBV6-2 or TRBV6-3 and TRBJ1-6; no clear D gene. Trimming stripped 0 bases from V and 1 base from J, with 7 bases between. The CDR3 sequence is 16 residues long. Per germline, CDR1 MNHEY and CDR2 SVGEGT.

The V gene is TRBV5-1, the J gene TRBJ2-3; 12 bases are shared with TRBD1. CDR1 is SGHRS, CDR2 YFSETQ, per germline. CDR3 length: 18 residues. Unmatched junction bases numbered 14, after V lost 4 bases and J lost 5 bases. CDR3 nucleotide sequence: TGCGCCAGCAGCCCGTCCGGGACAGGGGGCGCATTGGGAGATACGCAGTATTTT. Amino acids: CASSPSGTGGALGDTQYF. Filled out from reference TRBV5-1 and TRBJ2-3, the complete variable domain reads KAGVTQTPRYLIKTRGQQVTLSCSPISGHRSVSWYQQTPGQGLQFLFEYFSETQRNKGNFPGRFSGRQFSNSRSEMNVSTLELGDSALYLCASSPSGTGGALGDTQYFGPGTRLTVL.

The chain is built from TRBV10-2 and TRBJ2-3; no firm D call. Germline CDR1 and CDR2: WSHSY and SAAADI. V was clipped by 1 base and J by 0 bases, with 8 bases between them. This CDR3 comprises 15 residues. The CDR3: CASSEYSPSTDTQYF. DNA for the CDR3: TGCGCCAGCAGTGAGTACAGCCCTAGCACAGATACGCAGTATTTT.

The chain employs TRBV20-1 and TRBJ1-2, with 9 bases lining up with TRBD1. Germline CDR1 and CDR2: DFQATT and SNEGSKA (reference sequence). V trimming: 2 bases; J trimming: 5 bases; junction bases outside the gene matches: 15. CDR3 length: 17 residues. The CDR3 is CSARSWGQGAKMYGYTF. CDR3 DNA sequence: TGCAGTGCTAGATCATGGGGACAGGGAGCAAAAATGTATGGCTACACCTTC.